These T cell receptor beta chains were read from a single sample in a study of cytotoxic CD8 clonotypes in ibrutinib-treated CLL. Profiling relied on immunoSEQ multiplex PCR, and the TCRdb table lists in-frame clones only, not all of them. There are some 150,000 clones in the sample; approximately 75% occur only once, and around 30% lies in the top ten. This specimen was PBMCs, taken after 12 months of ibrutinib treatment. The receptors shown here come from a human donor with chronic lymphocytic leukemia. Both conserved end residues are part of each CDR3. The D gene is left open where the match is weak. Clone sizes are given selectively: once, few, many, or a class where the clone is expanded.

v_gene: TRBV18; d_gene: TRBD1; abundance: -; j_gene: TRBJ1-6; CDR3aa: CASSRQDRGNSPLHF; CDR3nt: TGTGCCAGCTCACGCCAGGACAGGGGAAATTCACCCCTCCACTTT
v_gene: TRBV6-6; d_gene: -; abundance: -; j_gene: TRBJ2-1; CDR3aa: CASTRVPYNEQFF; CDR3nt: TGTGCCAGCACCCGCGTTCCGTACAATGAGCAGTTCTTC
v_gene: TRBV28; d_gene: TRBD1; abundance: -; j_gene: TRBJ2-3; CDR3aa: CASSWTGGTDTQYF; CDR3nt: TGTGCCAGCAGTTGGACAGGGGGGACAGATACGCAGTATTTT
v_gene: TRBV29-1; d_gene: -; abundance: -; j_gene: TRBJ2-5; CDR3aa: CSVLGGGQETQYF; CDR3nt: TGCAGCGTTTTGGGTGGAGGACAAGAGACCCAGTACTTC
v_gene: TRBV7-2; d_gene: -; abundance: -; j_gene: TRBJ2-7; CDR3aa: CASTNGGSYEQYF; CDR3nt: TGTGCCAGCACAAATGGGGGCTCCTACGAGCAGTACTTC
v_gene: TRBV13; d_gene: -; abundance: few; j_gene: TRBJ1-5; CDR3aa: CASSLLGGKTSRYSNQPQHF; CDR3nt: TGTGCCAGCAGCTTACTAGGAGGGAAGACTTCTCGATATAGCAATCAGCCCCAGCATTTT
v_gene: TRBV19; d_gene: TRBD2; abundance: once; j_gene: TRBJ2-7; CDR3aa: CASSILAGGYEQYF; CDR3nt: TGTGCCAGTAGTATTCTAGCGGGAGGGTACGAGCAGTACTTC
v_gene: TRBV27; d_gene: TRBD2; abundance: -; j_gene: TRBJ2-7; CDR3aa: CASSLIGAGGTTYEQYF; CDR3nt: TGTGCCAGCAGTTTAATCGGTGCGGGGGGCACTACCTACGAGCAGTACTTC
v_gene: TRBV27; d_gene: -; abundance: once; j_gene: TRBJ2-3; CDR3aa: CASSLMGADTQYF; CDR3nt: TGTGCCAGCAGTTTAATGGGGGCAGATACGCAGTATTTT
v_gene: TRBV2; d_gene: -; abundance: -; j_gene: TRBJ1-3; CDR3aa: CASSPEGYSGNTIYF; CDR3nt: TGTGCCAGCAGTCCGGAGGGTTACTCTGGAAACACCATATATTTT
v_gene: TRBV14; d_gene: -; abundance: -; j_gene: TRBJ2-7; CDR3aa: CASSQGHPSRIYEQYF; CDR3nt: TGTGCCAGCAGCCAGGGACATCCTTCGCGAATCTACGAGCAGTACTTC
v_gene: TRBV6-1; d_gene: -; abundance: -; j_gene: TRBJ2-5; CDR3aa: CASTDSSVETQYF; CDR3nt: TGTGCCAGCACGGACAGTAGCGTAGAGACCCAGTACTTC
v_gene: TRBV5-1; d_gene: TRBD1; abundance: -; j_gene: TRBJ2-7; CDR3aa: CASSTGAYEQYF; CDR3nt: TGCGCCAGCAGCACAGGGGCCTACGAGCAGTACTTC
v_gene: TRBV4-1; d_gene: TRBD2; abundance: -; j_gene: TRBJ2-3; CDR3aa: CASSPMTSGTDTQYF; CDR3nt: TGCGCCAGCAGCCCGATGACTAGCGGCACAGATACGCAGTATTTT
v_gene: TRBV18; d_gene: -; abundance: -; j_gene: TRBJ2-1; CDR3aa: CASSPTGSYNEQFF; CDR3nt: TGTGCCAGCTCACCGACAGGCTCCTACAATGAGCAGTTCTTC
v_gene: TRBV9; d_gene: -; abundance: -; j_gene: TRBJ2-3; CDR3aa: CASSVAGASTDTQYF; CDR3nt: TGTGCCAGCAGCGTAGCGGGGGCTAGCACAGATACGCAGTATTTT
v_gene: TRBV4-2; d_gene: -; abundance: -; j_gene: TRBJ2-3; CDR3aa: CASSQAAGTTDTQYF; CDR3nt: TGTGCCAGCAGCCAAGCTGCGGGGACCACAGATACGCAGTATTTT
v_gene: TRBV7-6; d_gene: -; abundance: -; j_gene: TRBJ2-7; CDR3aa: CASSLRGGSSYEQYF; CDR3nt: TGTGCCAGCAGCTTAAGAGGTGGCAGTTCCTACGAGCAGTACTTC
v_gene: TRBV28; d_gene: TRBD1; abundance: -; j_gene: TRBJ2-2; CDR3aa: CASKRTGLNTGELFF; CDR3nt: TGTGCCAGCAAGAGGACAGGGCTCAACACCGGGGAGCTGTTTTTT
v_gene: TRBV28; d_gene: TRBD1; abundance: -; j_gene: TRBJ2-2; CDR3aa: CASSFMTGLSGELFF; CDR3nt: TGTGCCAGCAGTTTTATGACAGGGCTATCCGGGGAGCTGTTTTTT
v_gene: TRBV10-3; d_gene: -; abundance: -; j_gene: TRBJ1-2; CDR3aa: CAISEGVGYGYTF; CDR3nt: TGTGCCATCAGTGAGGGGGTTGGGTATGGCTACACCTTC
v_gene: TRBV28; d_gene: TRBD1; abundance: -; j_gene: TRBJ1-5; CDR3aa: CATDSRTGPDQPQHF; CDR3nt: TGTGCCACCGATTCCCGGACAGGGCCAGATCAGCCCCAGCATTTT
v_gene: TRBV28; d_gene: TRBD1; abundance: -; j_gene: TRBJ1-6; CDR3aa: CASSLWWVGSDRLNSPLHF; CDR3nt: TGTGCCAGCAGTTTATGGTGGGTGGGATCGGACAGGCTTAATTCACCCCTCCACTTT
v_gene: TRBV28; d_gene: -; abundance: -; j_gene: TRBJ1-4; CDR3aa: CASSLLSMSYEKLFF; CDR3nt: TGTGCCAGCAGTTTATTATCCATGTCCTATGAAAAACTGTTTTTT
v_gene: TRBV19; d_gene: -; abundance: -; j_gene: TRBJ2-1; CDR3aa: CASTPSGVRWNEQFF; CDR3nt: TGTGCCAGTACCCCTTCAGGGGTGCGGTGGAATGAGCAGTTCTTC
v_gene: TRBV18; d_gene: -; abundance: -; j_gene: TRBJ2-7; CDR3aa: CASSPNRSYRAGSSYEQYF; CDR3nt: TGTGCCAGCTCACCAAATCGATCGTACCGGGCGGGAAGCTCCTACGAGCAGTACTTC
v_gene: TRBV4-3; d_gene: TRBD1; abundance: -; j_gene: TRBJ2-5; CDR3aa: CASSQVTGGSETQYF; CDR3nt: TGCGCCAGCAGCCAAGTGACAGGGGGATCGGAGACCCAGTACTTC
v_gene: TRBV4-2; d_gene: -; abundance: -; j_gene: TRBJ2-5; CDR3aa: CASSQAGAGSGGQETQYF; CDR3nt: TGTGCCAGCAGCCAAGCAGGGGCAGGTAGTGGGGGGCAAGAGACCCAGTACTTC
v_gene: TRBV27; d_gene: TRBD2; abundance: -; j_gene: TRBJ2-3; CDR3aa: CASSFRRTSGRAWDTQYF; CDR3nt: TGTGCCAGCAGTTTCAGGCGGACTAGCGGGAGGGCCTGGGATACGCAGTATTTT
v_gene: TRBV28; d_gene: TRBD1; abundance: -; j_gene: TRBJ1-2; CDR3aa: CASSRPTGTYGYTF; CDR3nt: TGTGCCAGCAGCCGCCCGACAGGGACCTATGGCTACACCTTC
v_gene: TRBV28; d_gene: -; abundance: -; j_gene: TRBJ1-3; CDR3aa: CASRPSSGNTIYF; CDR3nt: TGTGCCAGCAGACCCAGCTCTGGAAACACCATATATTTT
v_gene: TRBV18; d_gene: -; abundance: -; j_gene: TRBJ2-2; CDR3aa: CASSPRGRPGELFF; CDR3nt: TGTGCCAGCTCCCCGCGGGGAAGGCCCGGGGAGCTGTTTTTT
v_gene: TRBV14; d_gene: -; abundance: -; j_gene: TRBJ1-1; CDR3aa: CASSQVYGGYTEAFF; CDR3nt: TGTGCCAGCAGCCAAGTTTATGGGGGATATACTGAAGCTTTCTTT
v_gene: TRBV7-9; d_gene: TRBD2; abundance: -; j_gene: TRBJ2-1; CDR3aa: CASSGKREGRNEQFF; CDR3nt: TGTGCCAGCAGCGGAAAGCGGGAGGGCCGCAATGAGCAGTTCTTC
v_gene: TRBV30; d_gene: TRBD1; abundance: -; j_gene: TRBJ1-5; CDR3aa: CAWKPTGGSNQPQHF; CDR3nt: TGTGCCTGGAAGCCGACAGGGGGAAGCAATCAGCCCCAGCATTTT
v_gene: TRBV21-1; d_gene: -; abundance: -; j_gene: TRBJ1-5; CDR3aa: CASSLSRGGRSNQPQHF; CDR3nt: TGTGCCAGCAGTCTATCAAGGGGCGGCCGTAGCAATCAGCCCCAGCATTTT
v_gene: TRBV21-1; d_gene: -; abundance: many; j_gene: TRBJ2-2; CDR3aa: CASSYRGIANTGELFF; CDR3nt: TGTGCCAGCAGCTACCGGGGAATCGCGAACACCGGGGAGCTGTTTTTT
v_gene: TRBV7-2; d_gene: -; abundance: once; j_gene: TRBJ1-5; CDR3aa: CASSGQNSNQPQHF; CDR3nt: TGTGCCAGCAGCGGACAAAATAGCAATCAGCCCCAGCATTTT
v_gene: TRBV21-1; d_gene: -; abundance: -; j_gene: TRBJ2-7; CDR3aa: CASSRGRDRKAYEQYF; CDR3nt: TGTGCCAGCAGCAGGGGCCGGGACAGAAAGGCCTACGAGCAGTACTTC
v_gene: TRBV6-5; d_gene: -; abundance: few; j_gene: TRBJ2-1; CDR3aa: CASSYPGHYNEQFF; CDR3nt: TGTGCCAGCAGCTATCCGGGACATTACAATGAGCAGTTCTTC
v_gene: TRBV7-2; d_gene: TRBD1; abundance: -; j_gene: TRBJ2-6; CDR3aa: CASSLLSGQGSGANVLTF; CDR3nt: TGTGCCAGCAGCTTATTATCGGGACAGGGCTCTGGGGCCAACGTCCTGACTTTC
v_gene: TRBV7-2; d_gene: -; abundance: -; j_gene: TRBJ2-3; CDR3aa: CASSFGGSRTDTQYF; CDR3nt: TGTGCCAGCAGCTTCGGCGGGTCTCGCACAGATACGCAGTATTTT
v_gene: TRBV28; d_gene: -; abundance: once; j_gene: TRBJ2-7; CDR3aa: CASSIRWVEQYF; CDR3nt: TGTGCCAGCAGTATCCGTTGGGTCGAGCAGTACTTC
v_gene: TRBV29-1; d_gene: -; abundance: -; j_gene: TRBJ1-5; CDR3aa: CSVEVADNQPQHF; CDR3nt: TGCAGCGTTGAGGTGGCAGACAATCAGCCCCAGCATTTT
v_gene: TRBV20-1; d_gene: -; abundance: -; j_gene: TRBJ1-1; CDR3aa: CSAAGAEAFF; CDR3nt: TGCAGTGCAGCGGGCGCTGAAGCTTTCTTT
v_gene: TRBV6-5; d_gene: -; abundance: -; j_gene: TRBJ1-1; CDR3aa: CASSYMDHPFF; CDR3nt: TGTGCCAGCAGTTACATGGATCATCCTTTCTTT
v_gene: TRBV28; d_gene: -; abundance: few; j_gene: TRBJ1-1; CDR3aa: CASSLKYSYPAFF; CDR3nt: TGTGCCAGCAGTTTGAAGTACAGTTATCCAGCTTTCTTT
v_gene: TRBV18; d_gene: TRBD2; abundance: -; j_gene: TRBJ2-1; CDR3aa: CASSPRAGGGSYNEQFF; CDR3nt: TGTGCCAGCTCACCAAGGGCTGGCGGGGGGTCTTACAATGAGCAGTTCTTC
v_gene: TRBV4-1; d_gene: -; abundance: once; j_gene: TRBJ2-5; CDR3aa: CASSPRVGGGTQYF; CDR3nt: TGCGCCAGCAGCCCCCGGGTAGGGGGGGGGACCCAGTACTTC
v_gene: TRBV28; d_gene: -; abundance: -; j_gene: TRBJ1-2; CDR3aa: CASTGAGTQYGYTF; CDR3nt: TGTGCCAGCACCGGAGCGGGGACGCAGTATGGCTACACCTTC
v_gene: TRBV28; d_gene: -; abundance: -; j_gene: TRBJ1-2; CDR3aa: CASSPSWGTNYGYTF; CDR3nt: TGTGCCAGCAGTCCGTCGTGGGGGACCAACTATGGCTACACCTTC
v_gene: TRBV5-6; d_gene: -; abundance: -; j_gene: TRBJ1-6; CDR3aa: CASSHTATGSYNSPLHF; CDR3nt: TGTGCCAGCAGCCATACCGCAACAGGGAGTTATAATTCACCCCTCCACTTT
v_gene: TRBV12-5; d_gene: -; abundance: -; j_gene: TRBJ2-7; CDR3aa: CASGFPLGRNYEQYF; CDR3nt: TGTGCTAGTGGTTTCCCCCTCGGTAGGAACTACGAGCAGTACTTC
v_gene: TRBV7-6; d_gene: -; abundance: -; j_gene: TRBJ1-4; CDR3aa: CASSLASGGRRVKLFF; CDR3nt: TGTGCCAGCAGCTTAGCGTCCGGGGGTCGACGAGTAAAACTGTTTTTT
v_gene: TRBV6-5; d_gene: -; abundance: -; j_gene: TRBJ1-1; CDR3aa: CASSYEGPNTEAFF; CDR3nt: TGTGCCAGCAGTTACGAAGGGCCGAACACTGAAGCTTTCTTT
v_gene: TRBV29-1; d_gene: -; abundance: -; j_gene: TRBJ2-5; CDR3aa: CSVDNETQYF; CDR3nt: TGCAGCGTTGACAATGAGACCCAGTACTTC
v_gene: TRBV7-2; d_gene: -; abundance: few; j_gene: TRBJ1-3; CDR3aa: CASSKNSSPGNTIYF; CDR3nt: TGTGCCAGCAGTAAGAACTCGTCCCCCGGAAACACCATATATTTT